This TCR beta chain was sequenced in a study of T cells in localized non-small cell lung cancer. Only in-frame clones appear in the TCRdb table, and some are missing; sequencing was by immunoSEQ multiplex PCR. This repertoire shows roughly 70,000 clones, roughly nine tenths found once; its top ten account for 21%. V was cut by 0 bases and J by 6 bases, with 15 bases left in between. This CDR3 region has 15 residues. The chain combines TRBV5-3 with TRBJ1-1, with D tentatively TRBD1 (5 bases). TRBV5-3 is flagged as an ORF with uncertain function. The origin of this receptor is a male donor older than 55 with stage III squamous cell lung carcinoma. Sequenced material: peripheral blood, taken before any cancer treatment. CDR3 sequence: CARSLAGACIAEAFF. DNA for the CDR3: TGTGCCAGAAGCTTGGCCGGGGCCTGCATCGCTGAAGCTTTCTTT.